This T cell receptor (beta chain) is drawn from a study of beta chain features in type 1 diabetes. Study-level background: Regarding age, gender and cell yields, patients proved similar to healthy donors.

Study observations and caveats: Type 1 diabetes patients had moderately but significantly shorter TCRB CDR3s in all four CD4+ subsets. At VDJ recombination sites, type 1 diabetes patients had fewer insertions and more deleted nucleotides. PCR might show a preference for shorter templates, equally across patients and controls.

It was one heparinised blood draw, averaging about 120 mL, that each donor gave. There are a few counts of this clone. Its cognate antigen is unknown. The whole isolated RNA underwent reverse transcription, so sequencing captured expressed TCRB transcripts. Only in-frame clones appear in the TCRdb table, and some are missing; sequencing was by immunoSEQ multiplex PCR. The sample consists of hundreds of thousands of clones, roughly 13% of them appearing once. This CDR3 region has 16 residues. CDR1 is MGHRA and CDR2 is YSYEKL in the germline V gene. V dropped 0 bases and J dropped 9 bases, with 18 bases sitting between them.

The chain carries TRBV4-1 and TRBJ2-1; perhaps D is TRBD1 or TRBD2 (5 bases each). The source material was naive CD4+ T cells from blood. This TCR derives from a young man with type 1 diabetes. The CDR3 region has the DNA TGCGCCAGCAGCCAAGATGGGTTAAATCTGAGGGGTGAGCAGTTCTTC. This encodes CASSQDGLNLRGEQFF.